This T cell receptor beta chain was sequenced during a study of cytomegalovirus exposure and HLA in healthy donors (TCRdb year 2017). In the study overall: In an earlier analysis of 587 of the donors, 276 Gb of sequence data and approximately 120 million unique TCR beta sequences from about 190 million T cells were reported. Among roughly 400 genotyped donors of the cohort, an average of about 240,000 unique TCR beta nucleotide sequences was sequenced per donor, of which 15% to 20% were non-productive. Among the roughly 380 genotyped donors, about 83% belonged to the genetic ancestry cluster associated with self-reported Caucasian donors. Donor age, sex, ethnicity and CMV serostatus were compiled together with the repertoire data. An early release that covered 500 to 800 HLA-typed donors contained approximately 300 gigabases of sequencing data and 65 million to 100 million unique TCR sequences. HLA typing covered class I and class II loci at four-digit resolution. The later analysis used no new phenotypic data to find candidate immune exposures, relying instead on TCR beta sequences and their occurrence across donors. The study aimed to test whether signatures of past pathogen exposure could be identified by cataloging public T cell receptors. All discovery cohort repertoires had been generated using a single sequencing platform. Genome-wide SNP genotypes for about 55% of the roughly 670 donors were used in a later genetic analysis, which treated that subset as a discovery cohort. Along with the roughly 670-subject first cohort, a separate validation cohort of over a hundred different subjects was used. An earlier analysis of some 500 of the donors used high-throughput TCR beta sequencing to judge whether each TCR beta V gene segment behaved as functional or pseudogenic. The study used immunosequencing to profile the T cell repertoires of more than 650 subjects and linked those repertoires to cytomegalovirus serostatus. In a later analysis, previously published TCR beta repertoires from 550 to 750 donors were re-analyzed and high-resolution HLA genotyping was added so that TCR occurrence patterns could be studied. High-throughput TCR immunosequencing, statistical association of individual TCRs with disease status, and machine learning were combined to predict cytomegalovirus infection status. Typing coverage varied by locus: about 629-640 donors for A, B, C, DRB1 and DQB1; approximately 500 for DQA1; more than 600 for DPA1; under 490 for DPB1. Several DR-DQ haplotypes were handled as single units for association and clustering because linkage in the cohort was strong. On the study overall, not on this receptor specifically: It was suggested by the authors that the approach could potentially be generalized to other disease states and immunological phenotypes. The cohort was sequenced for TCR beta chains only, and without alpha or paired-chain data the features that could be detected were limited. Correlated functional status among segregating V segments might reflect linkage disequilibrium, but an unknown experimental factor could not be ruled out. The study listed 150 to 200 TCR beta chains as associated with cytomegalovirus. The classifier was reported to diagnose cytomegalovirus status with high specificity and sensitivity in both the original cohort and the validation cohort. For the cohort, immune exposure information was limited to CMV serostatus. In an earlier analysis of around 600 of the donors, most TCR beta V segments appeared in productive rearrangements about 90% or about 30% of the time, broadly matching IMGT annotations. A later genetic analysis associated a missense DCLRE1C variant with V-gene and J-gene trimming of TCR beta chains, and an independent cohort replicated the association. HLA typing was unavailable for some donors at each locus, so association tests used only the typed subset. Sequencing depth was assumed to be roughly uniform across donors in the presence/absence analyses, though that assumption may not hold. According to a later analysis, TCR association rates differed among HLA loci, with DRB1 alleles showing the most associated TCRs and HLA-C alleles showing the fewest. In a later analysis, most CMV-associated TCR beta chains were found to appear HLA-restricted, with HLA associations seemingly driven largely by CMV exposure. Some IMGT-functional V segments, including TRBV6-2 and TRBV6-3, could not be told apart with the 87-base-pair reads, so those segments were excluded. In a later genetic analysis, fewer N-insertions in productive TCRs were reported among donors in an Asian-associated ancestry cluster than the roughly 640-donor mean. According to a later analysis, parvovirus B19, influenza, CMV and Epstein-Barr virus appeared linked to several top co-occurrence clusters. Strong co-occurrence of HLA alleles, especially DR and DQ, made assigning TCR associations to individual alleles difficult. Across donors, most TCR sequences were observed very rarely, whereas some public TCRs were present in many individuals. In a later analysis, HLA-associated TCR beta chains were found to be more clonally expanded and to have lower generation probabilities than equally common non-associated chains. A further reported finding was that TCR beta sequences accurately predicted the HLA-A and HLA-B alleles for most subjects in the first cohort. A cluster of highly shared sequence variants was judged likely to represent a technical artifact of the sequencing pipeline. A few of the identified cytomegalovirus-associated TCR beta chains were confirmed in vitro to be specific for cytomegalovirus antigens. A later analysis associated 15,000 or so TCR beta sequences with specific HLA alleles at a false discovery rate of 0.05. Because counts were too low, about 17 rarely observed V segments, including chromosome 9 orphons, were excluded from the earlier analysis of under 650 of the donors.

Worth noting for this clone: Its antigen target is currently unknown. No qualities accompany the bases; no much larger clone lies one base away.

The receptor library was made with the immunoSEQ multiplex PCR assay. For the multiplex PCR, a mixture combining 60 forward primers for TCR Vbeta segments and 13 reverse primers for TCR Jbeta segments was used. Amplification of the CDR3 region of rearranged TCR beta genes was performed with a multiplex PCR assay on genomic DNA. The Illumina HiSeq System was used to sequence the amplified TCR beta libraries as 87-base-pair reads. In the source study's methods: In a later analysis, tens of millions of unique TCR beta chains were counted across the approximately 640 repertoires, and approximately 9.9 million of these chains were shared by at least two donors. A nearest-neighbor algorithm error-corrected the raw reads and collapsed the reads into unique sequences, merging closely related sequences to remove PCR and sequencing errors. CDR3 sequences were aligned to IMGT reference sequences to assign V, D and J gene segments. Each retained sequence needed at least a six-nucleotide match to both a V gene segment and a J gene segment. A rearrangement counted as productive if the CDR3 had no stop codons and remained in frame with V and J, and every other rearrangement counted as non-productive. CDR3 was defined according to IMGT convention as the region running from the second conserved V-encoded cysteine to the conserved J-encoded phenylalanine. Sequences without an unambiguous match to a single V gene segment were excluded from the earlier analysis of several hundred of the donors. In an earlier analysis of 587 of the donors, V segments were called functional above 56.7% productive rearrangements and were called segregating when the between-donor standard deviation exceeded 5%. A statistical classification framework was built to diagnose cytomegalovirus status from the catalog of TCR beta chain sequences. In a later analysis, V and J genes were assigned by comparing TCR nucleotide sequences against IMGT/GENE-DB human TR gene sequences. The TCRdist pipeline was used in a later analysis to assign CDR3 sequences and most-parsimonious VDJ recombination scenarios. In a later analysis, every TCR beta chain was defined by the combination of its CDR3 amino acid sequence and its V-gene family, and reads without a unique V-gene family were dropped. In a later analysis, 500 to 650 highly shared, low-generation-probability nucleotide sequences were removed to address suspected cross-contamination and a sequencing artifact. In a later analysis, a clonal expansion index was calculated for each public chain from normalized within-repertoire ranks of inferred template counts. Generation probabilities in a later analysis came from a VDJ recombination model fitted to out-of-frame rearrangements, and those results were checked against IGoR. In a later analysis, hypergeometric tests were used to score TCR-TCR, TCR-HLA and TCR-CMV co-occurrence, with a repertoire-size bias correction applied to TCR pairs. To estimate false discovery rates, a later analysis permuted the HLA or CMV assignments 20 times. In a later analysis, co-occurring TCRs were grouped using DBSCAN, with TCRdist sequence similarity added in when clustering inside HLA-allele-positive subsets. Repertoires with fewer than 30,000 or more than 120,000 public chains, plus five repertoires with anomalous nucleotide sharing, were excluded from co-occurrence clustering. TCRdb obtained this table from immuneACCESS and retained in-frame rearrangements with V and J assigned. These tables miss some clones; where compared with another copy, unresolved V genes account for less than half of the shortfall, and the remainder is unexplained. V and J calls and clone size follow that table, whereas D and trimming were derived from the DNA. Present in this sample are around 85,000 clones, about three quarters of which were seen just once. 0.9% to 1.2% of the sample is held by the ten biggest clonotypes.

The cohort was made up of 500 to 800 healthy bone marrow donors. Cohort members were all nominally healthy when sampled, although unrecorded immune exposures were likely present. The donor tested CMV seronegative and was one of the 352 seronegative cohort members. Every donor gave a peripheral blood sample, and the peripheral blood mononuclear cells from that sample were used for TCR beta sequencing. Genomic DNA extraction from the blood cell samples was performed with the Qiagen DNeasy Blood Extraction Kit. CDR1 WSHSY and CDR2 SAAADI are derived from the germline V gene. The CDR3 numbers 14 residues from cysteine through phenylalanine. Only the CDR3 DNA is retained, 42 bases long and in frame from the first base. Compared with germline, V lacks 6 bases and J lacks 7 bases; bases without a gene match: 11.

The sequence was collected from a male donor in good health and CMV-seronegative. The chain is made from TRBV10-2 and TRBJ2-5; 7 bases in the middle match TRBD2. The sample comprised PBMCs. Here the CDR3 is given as CASRSNSGEGTQYF. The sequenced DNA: TGCGCCAGCAGGTCCAACAGTGGGGAGGGGACCCAGTACTTC.